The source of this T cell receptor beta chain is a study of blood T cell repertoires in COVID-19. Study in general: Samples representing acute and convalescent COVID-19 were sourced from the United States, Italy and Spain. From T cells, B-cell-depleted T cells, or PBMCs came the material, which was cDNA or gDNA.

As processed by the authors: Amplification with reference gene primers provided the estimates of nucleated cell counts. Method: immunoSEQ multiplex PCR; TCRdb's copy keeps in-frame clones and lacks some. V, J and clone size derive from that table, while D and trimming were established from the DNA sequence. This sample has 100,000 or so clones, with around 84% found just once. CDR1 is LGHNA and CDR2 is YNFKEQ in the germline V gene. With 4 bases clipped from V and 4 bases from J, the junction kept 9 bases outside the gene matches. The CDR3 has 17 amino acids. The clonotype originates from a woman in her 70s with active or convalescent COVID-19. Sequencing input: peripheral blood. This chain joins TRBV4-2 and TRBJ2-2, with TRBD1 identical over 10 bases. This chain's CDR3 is CASSRLLTGGPTGELFF. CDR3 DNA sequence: TGTGCCAGCAGCCGCTTGTTGACAGGGGGCCCCACCGGGGAGCTGTTTTTT.